The clone carrying this T cell receptor (beta chain) was observed a handful of times. The data originate from a study of blood T cell repertoires in COVID-19. In the study overall: COVID-19 samples, acute and convalescent, were from the United States, Italy and Spain. From T cells, B-cell-depleted T cells, or PBMCs came the material, which was cDNA or gDNA.

Original methodology: From reference gene primer amplification, estimates of nucleated cell counts were derived. Sequencing was performed with immunoSEQ multiplex PCR; in TCRdb, only in-frame clones are kept and a portion is missing. Clone size and V and J calls were adopted from that table, with D and trimming inferred from the DNA. The table records around 30,000 clones, around 90% of them present only once. Trimming took 4 bases from V and 6 from J; bases not matched to a gene: 0. This CDR3 has 12 residues. Germline V gene sequence: CDR1 SQVTM, CDR2 ANQGSEA. V usage is TRBV29-1 and J usage is TRBJ1-4, with 9 nucleotides matching TRBD1. The sequenced sample consisted of peripheral blood. The receptor was isolated from a man in his fifties with active or convalescent COVID-19. The CDR3 nucleotides are TGCAGCGTTGGGACAGGGGATGAAAAACTGTTTTTT. Protein: CSVGTGDEKLFF.